These 31 T cell receptor beta chains originate from one sample sequenced in a study of cytomegalovirus exposure and HLA in healthy donors. PCR used 60 Vbeta primers and 13 Jbeta primers. Method: immunoSEQ multiplex PCR; TCRdb's copy keeps in-frame clones and lacks some. The data hold about 130,000 clones, with 70% to 85% observed a single time. The specimen sequenced was PBMCs. Receptors were obtained from a female donor in good health and CMV-seronegative.

This clone was recorded a few times. V gene TRBV19 combines with J gene TRBJ1-5; D possibly corresponds to TRBD1 (5 bases). The germline CDR1 and CDR2 sequences are LNHDA and SQIVND (reference sequence). V was cut by 8 bases and J by 6 bases, with 20 bases left in between. The CDR3 consists of 15 residues. CDR3 protein: CASRLEGLGGQPQHF. CDR3 coding DNA: TGTGCCAGTCGTCTAGAGGGGCTGGGGGGTCAGCCCCAGCATTTT. Together with reference TRBV19 and TRBJ1-5, the CDR3 gives the full variable domain: DGGITQSPKYLFRKEGQNVTLSCEQNLNHDAMYWYRQDPGQGLRLIYYSQIVNDFQKGDIAEGYSVSREKKESFPLTVTSAQKNPTAFYLCASRLEGLGGQPQHFGDGTRLSIL.

About this clone itself: Other DNA variants within this sample encode the same CDR3. The rearrangement uses TRBV28 and TRBJ2-3, with no clear D. Trimming shortened V by 2 bases and J by 1 base, and 4 bases separated the two germline ends. The CDR3 has 13 residues. Germline CDR1 is MDHEN and CDR2 is SYDVKM. Here the CDR3 DNA reads TGTGCCAGCAGTTTACAGGGCACAGATACGCAGTATTTT. Protein sequence: CASSLQGTDTQYF.

This clone was observed a single time. This chain joins TRBV7-2 and TRBJ2-1, with a weak D call TRBD2 (6 bases). Trimming removed 4 bases at V and 10 bases at J, with 14 bases between. From germline, CDR1 is SGHTA and CDR2 FQGNSA. CDR3 length equals 13 residues. The CDR3 loop is CASSWSGAREQFF. The CDR3 DNA sequence: TGTGCCAGCAGCTGGTCGGGAGCGCGGGAGCAGTTCTTC.

The chain is built from TRBV6-4 and TRBJ2-7; weak D call: TRBD2 (6 bases). V was pared by 3 bases and J by 5 bases, with 11 bases between. The CDR3 extends over 13 amino acids. The germline CDR1 and CDR2 sequences are MRHNA and SNTAGT. The CDR3 region has the DNA TGTGCCAGCAGTGAAGCGGAGGGGAACGAGCAGTACTTC. It specifies CASSEAEGNEQYF.

This chain links TRBV18 with TRBJ1-3; tentative D call: TRBD1 (6 bases). There are 15 residues in the CDR3. Germline V gene lookup returns CDR1 KGHSH and CDR2 LQKENI. V was pared by 3 bases and J by 4 bases, with 13 bases between. The CDR3 reads CASSPPSTGGNTIYF. Here the CDR3 DNA reads TGTGCCAGCTCACCCCCCTCGACAGGCGGAAACACCATATATTTT.

This chain uses TRBV27 with TRBJ2-6; maybe TRBD1 (5 bases). The V end lost 8 bases, the J end lost 2 bases, and 10 bases lay between the germline ends. This CDR3 comprises 14 residues. Germline-derived CDR1 and CDR2 are MNHEY and SMNVEV (reference sequence). CDR3 nucleotide sequence: TGTGCCAGCGGCCCCAGGGCTGGGGCCAACGTCCTGACTTTC. This gives the protein CASGPRAGANVLTF.

The sample holds a few counts of this clone. CDR3 DNA sequence: TGTGCCAGCAGCCGAGGTCCCACTTCCTACGAGCAGTACTTC. Translating it yields CASSRGPTSYEQYF. V usage is TRBV7-2 and J usage is TRBJ2-7; D not resolved. CDR1 and CDR2 from the germline V gene are SGHTA and FQGNSA. The CDR3 extends over 14 amino acids. The V end was cut by 5 bases, the J end by 1 base, with 12 bases between.

The chain uses TRBV28 and TRBJ2-2; 8 bases match TRBD2. Germline V gene lookup returns CDR1 MDHEN and CDR2 SYDVKM. J lost 1 base, V lost 3 bases, and 1 base had no gene match. This CDR3 has 15 residues. Here the CDR3 DNA reads TGTGCCAGCAGTTTTCTAGCGGGGAACACCGGGGAGCTGTTTTTT. Translation: CASSFLAGNTGELFF.

V is TRBV27 and J is TRBJ2-1; D is perhaps TRBD2 (6 bases). V lost 3 bases, J lost 4 bases, and 16 bases lay in between. Germline CDR1 reads MNHEY; CDR2 reads SMNVEV (reference sequence). The CDR3 loop spans 16 amino acids. CDR3 loop: CASSFSQGLIYNEQFF. CDR3 sequence (DNA): TGTGCCAGCAGTTTTTCTCAGGGACTGATTTACAATGAGCAGTTCTTC.

The chain carries TRBV5-1 and TRBJ2-5; 7 bases are shared with TRBD2. V gave up 1 base and J gave up 3 bases; unmatched junction bases: 0. The germline gives CDR1 SGHRS, CDR2 YFSETQ. CDR3 length: 13 amino acids. The CDR3 protein is CASSLSGEETQYF. The CDR3 nucleotides are TGCGCCAGCAGCTTGAGCGGGGAAGAGACCCAGTACTTC.

V usage is TRBV19 and J usage is TRBJ2-7, with 8 bases aligning to TRBD1. Germline V gene lookup returns CDR1 LNHDA and CDR2 SQIVND (reference sequence). The length of the CDR3 is 14 residues. V lost 11 bases and J lost 3; bases outside the gene matches: 12. The DNA for the CDR3 is TGTGCCCGAACAGGAGGACAGGGAGGCTACGAGCAGTACTTC. This sequence encodes CARTGGQGGYEQYF.

The genes are TRBV6-5 and TRBJ2-3; TRBD1 might be the D (6 bases). The CDR3 covers 14 residues. Germline V gene sequence: CDR1 MNHEY, CDR2 SVGAGI. Trimming stripped 6 bases from V and 4 bases from J, with 14 bases between. The DNA for the CDR3 is TGTGCCAGCAGGGAACAGGGTAGGGCAGATACGCAGTATTTT. It translates to CASREQGRADTQYF.

The rearrangement joins TRBV30 to TRBJ2-3, with TRBD2 as a possible D gene (5 bases). The V gene's germline CDR1 is GTSNPN and CDR2 SVGIG (reference sequence). Trimming cost V 2 bases and J 4 bases, with 10 bases left between them. The CDR3 runs to 13 residues. The CDR3 DNA is TGTGCCTGGAGTCAGCGGCGGGCAGATACGCAGTATTTT. This codes for CAWSQRRADTQYF.

The V gene is TRBV25-1, the J gene TRBJ1-2; perhaps TRBD1 as D (5 bases). Deletions cut 4 bases from V and 4 bases from J, with 13 bases between. The CDR3 totals 14 residues. CDR1 and CDR2 from the germline V gene are MGHDK and SYGVNS. In DNA form, the CDR3 reads TGTGCCAGCAGTGGCTCAGGGTCAGGCTATGGCTACACCTTC. Translating it yields CASSGSGSGYGYTF.

The chain has TRBV9 and TRBJ1-4; a possible D gene is TRBD1 (6 bases). The CDR3 runs to 14 residues. CDR1 is SGDLS, CDR2 YYNGEE, per germline. With 2 bases removed from V and 7 bases from J, the gap between germline ends came to 12 bases. The CDR3 here is CASSVGGGGEKLFF. The CDR3 bases are TGTGCCAGCAGCGTCGGGGGGGGCGGTGAAAAACTGTTTTTT.

This rearrangement joins TRBV30 to TRBJ1-3; D gene unclear. The germline CDR1 and CDR2 sequences are GTSNPN and SVGIG (reference sequence). CDR3 size: 14 residues. Trimming took 3 bases from V and 4 from J, leaving 13 bases between them. The CDR3 here is CAWRRPGSGNTIYF. The CDR3 nucleotides read TGTGCCTGGAGAAGACCAGGCTCAGGAAACACCATATATTTT.

This chain links TRBV5-1 with TRBJ2-7; the match to TRBD1 covers 7 bases. V lost 4 bases and J lost 4; bases outside the gene matches: 8. This CDR3 has 14 residues. CDR1 is SGHRS, CDR2 YFSETQ, per germline. The CDR3 nucleotides read TGCGCCAGCAGCCTCGGGACAGCGGTATACGAGCAGTACTTC. As protein: CASSLGTAVYEQYF.

This chain connects TRBV5-1 to TRBJ2-5, with 7 bases aligning to TRBD1. V shed 2 bases and J 0 bases; nucleotides not matched to a gene: 4. The CDR3 is made up of 15 amino acids. Germline lookup yields CDR1 SGHRS and CDR2 YFSETQ. Written as DNA, the CDR3 is TGCGCCAGCAGCTTAGGGACAGACAACCAAGAGACCCAGTACTTC. Translation: CASSLGTDNQETQYF.

The CDR3 here is CAWSADYEQYF. The CDR3 DNA reads TGTGCCTGGAGTGCAGACTACGAGCAGTACTTC. J is TRBJ2-7 and V is TRBV30; D gene unclear. V was shortened by 1 base and J by 3 bases, with 4 bases between the two germline ends. The CDR3 length is 11 residues. Germline V gene sequence: CDR1 GTSNPN, CDR2 SVGIG (reference sequence).

The chain has TRBV4-1 and TRBJ1-4; no definite D call. The CDR3 is 14 residues long. Trimming took 6 bases from V and 3 from J, leaving 11 bases between them. The germline V gene encodes CDR1 MGHRA and CDR2 YSYEKL. The CDR3 DNA follows: TGCGCCAGCAGAAGAGGAGGGTCTAATGAAAAACTGTTTTTT. Translating it yields CASRRGGSNEKLFF.

CDR3 residues: CASSLRALNQPQHF. CDR3 DNA sequence: TGTGCCAGCAGTTTGAGAGCCTTAAATCAGCCCCAGCATTTT. The chain has TRBV28 and TRBJ1-5; D is unresolved. The V end was cut by 3 bases, the J end by 4 bases, with 10 bases between. Per the germline V gene, CDR1 is MDHEN and CDR2 is SYDVKM. The CDR3 is made up of 14 amino acids.

V is TRBV5-6 and J is TRBJ1-2, with 7 bases aligning to TRBD1. The CDR3 loop spans 13 amino acids. The germline V gene has CDR1 SGHDT and CDR2 YYEEEE. Trimming took 4 bases from V and 9 from J; bases not matched to a gene: 9. The CDR3 DNA follows: TGTGCCAGCAGCAAGACAGGGTGGAAAAGCTACACCTTC. Its translation: CASSKTGWKSYTF.

The chain has TRBV28 and TRBJ1-2; a possible D gene is TRBD1 (5 bases). CDR3 length: 14 residues. V lost 5 bases, J lost 2 bases, and 12 bases lay in between. The germline CDR1 and CDR2 sequences are MDHEN and SYDVKM. CDR3 loop: CASSPMGGNYGYTF. CDR3 bases: TGTGCCAGCAGTCCAATGGGGGGGAACTATGGCTACACCTTC.

The chain couples TRBV6-5 to TRBJ1-3, with D possibly being TRBD1 (6 bases). V was shortened by 2 bases and J by 4 bases, with 12 bases between the two germline ends. The CDR3 has 15 amino acids. Germline V lookup: CDR1 MNHEY, CDR2 SVGAGI. The chain's CDR3 is CASSYQGTSGNTIYF. In DNA, the CDR3 is TGTGCCAGCAGTTACCAGGGGACATCCGGAAACACCATATATTTT.

The chain couples TRBV2 to TRBJ2-1, with 8 positions matching TRBD2. This CDR3 is built from 13 residues. Germline assignment: CDR1 SNHLY and CDR2 FYNNEI. Losses at the gene ends were 5 bases for V and 12 bases for J; bases not matched to a gene: 9. DNA of the CDR3: TGTGCCAGCAGTCCGGGACTAGAACACTGGCAGTTCTTC. Its protein product is CASSPGLEHWQFF.

The rearrangement links TRBV15 to TRBJ2-5; 13 bases are a match to TRBD2. With the DNA end fitting TRBJ2-7 better, the J assignment may be wrong. Germline V gene lookup returns CDR1 LNHNV and CDR2 YYDKDF (reference sequence). This CDR3 is 17 amino acids long. Written as DNA, the CDR3 is TGTGCCACCAGCAGAGGACTTAGGACTAGCGGGAGTCACGAGCAGTACTTC. Its protein product is CATSRGLRTSGSHEQYF.

The V call is TRBV2, the J call TRBJ2-2; perhaps TRBD1 as D (5 bases). The CDR3 runs 16 residues. V gave up 5 bases and J gave up 4 bases, with 17 bases separating them. Germline lookup yields CDR1 SNHLY and CDR2 FYNNEI. CDR3 amino acids: CASSPLQGRGTGELFF. CDR3 sequence (DNA): TGTGCCAGCAGTCCACTCCAGGGAAGAGGCACCGGGGAGCTGTTTTTT. Together with reference TRBV2 and TRBJ2-2, the CDR3 gives the full variable domain: EPEVTQTPSHQVTQMGQEVILRCVPISNHLYFYWYRQILGQKVEFLVSFYNNEISEKSEIFDDQFSVERPDGSNFTLKIRSTKLEDSAMYFCASSPLQGRGTGELFFGEGSRLTVL.

The count of this clone is one. The genes are TRBV28 and TRBJ1-2, with 11 bases lining up with TRBD1. This CDR3 has 15 amino acids. V was clipped by 2 bases and J by 4 bases; unmatched bases: 3. Germline V gives CDR1 MDHEN, CDR2 SYDVKM. CDR3 in amino acids: CASSLPDRGPYGYTF. Here the CDR3 DNA reads TGTGCCAGCAGTTTACCGGACAGGGGGCCCTATGGCTACACCTTC.

This clone was seen more than once but under ten times. The rearrangement joins TRBV5-4 to TRBJ2-3; TRBD2 matches 9 bases. The junction had 8 bases not matched to a gene; V was cut back by 1 base and J by 2 bases. The CDR3 is 17 amino acids. Germline V gives CDR1 SGHNT, CDR2 YYREEE (reference sequence). This CDR3 is CASSLIGSGSFTDTQYF. DNA for the CDR3: TGTGCCAGCAGCTTGATTGGTAGCGGGAGTTTCACAGATACGCAGTATTTT.

The V call is TRBV10-3, the J call TRBJ2-7; D is perhaps TRBD1 (7 bases). CDR1 is ENHRY, CDR2 SYGVKD, per germline. Trimming took off 4 bases at V and 4 bases at J, with 17 bases between the two ends. The length of the CDR3 is 15 residues. Here the CDR3 reads CAISAQGGITYEQYF. CDR3 nucleotide sequence: TGTGCCATCAGTGCCCAGGGGGGAATTACTTACGAGCAGTACTTC.

V usage is TRBV4-3 and J usage is TRBJ2-1, with 7 nucleotides matching TRBD2. The CDR3 runs to 13 residues. From germline, CDR1 is LGHNA and CDR2 YSLEER. J was trimmed by 8 bases and V by 0 bases; bases with no gene match: 1. CDR3 amino acids: CASSQDRGDEQFF. The CDR3, as DNA: TGCGCCAGCAGCCAAGATCGGGGGGATGAGCAGTTCTTC.